This T cell receptor beta chain was recorded in a study of radiotherapy plus CTLA-4 blockade in lung cancer listed by TCRdb under 2018. A note on the overall study: Objective responses occurred in roughly 19% of enrolled patients, and about 33% achieved disease control. Summary of the overall study and its limitations: TCR clones derived from tumors expanded in peripheral blood after treatment with radiotherapy and ipilimumab. Increased serum interferon-beta after radiation, together with early dynamic changes in blood T cell clones, were reported to be the strongest predictors of response.

As for this clone: This clone's antigen is unknown. Qualities for individual bases were not recorded, and no much larger clone is one base off.

Library creation used the immunoSEQ multiplex PCR assay. TCRdb's version of the immuneACCESS table is confined to in-frame rearrangements and falls short of the full clone set. An unresolved V gene accounts for under half of the shortfall where checked; the remainder is of unknown origin. This sample is represented by 50,000 to 60,000 clones; about 80% of them were singletons. Roughly 6% of the sample is held by the ten biggest clonotypes. In this study, focal radiation therapy paired with CTLA-4 blockade (ipilimumab) was tested in patients who had chemo-refractory metastatic non-small-cell lung cancer. The CDR3 measures 16 amino acids from cysteine to phenylalanine. Just CDR3 DNA is preserved here, 48 bases in frame from base 1. Here V drops 6 bases and J drops 4 bases, and the junction holds 14 bases not matched to any gene. Via the germline V gene, CDR1 is SQVTM and CDR2 ANQGSEA.

The source is a human donor with non-small cell lung cancer whose response to radiotherapy plus ipilimumab could not be evaluated. Sequences were derived from peripheral blood, sampled from a patient treated with radiotherapy plus ipilimumab. The receptor chain draws on TRBV29-1 and TRBJ2-1, with TRBD2 matching 8 junction bases. For the CDR3, the sequence is CSVGHSGVAGYNEQFF. The DNA is as follows: TGCAGCGTGGGCCACTCGGGGGTAGCGGGGTACAATGAGCAGTTCTTC.